This T cell receptor (beta chain) was documented in a study of shared T cell receptors in the human thymus. Clones were sequenced by immunoSEQ multiplex PCR, and TCRdb holds only the in-frame ones, with some missing. The sample carries 500,000 to 850,000 clones, 87% recorded once. This sample was shared with a second study, whose subject was human thymus T cells. That work states: Thymic material originated from resections removed in the course of corrective heart surgery. Across thymic and blood repertoires, the usage of V and J genes appeared to be biased.

The sequencing sample was made of thymocytes. The clonotype comes from a boy under three years old with a congenital heart defect.

CDR3 bases: TGCGCCAGCAGCTTCCAGGCCGGGGTTGCCCAGTACTTC. Protein sequence: CASSFQAGVAQYF. The J gene is TRBJ2-5, the V gene TRBV5-1; TRBD2 might be the D (5 bases). V gave up 2 bases and J gave up 9 bases, with 14 bases separating them. The CDR3 contains 13 residues. Germline assignment: CDR1 SGHRS and CDR2 YFSETQ.